A single sample gave rise to the 9 T cell receptor beta chains below, sequenced in a study of T cells after somatic rescue of genetic block. TCRdb keeps only in-frame clones here, not all; method: immunoSEQ multiplex PCR. The profile covers approximately 12,000 clones, with over 60% appearing a single time and approximately 20% taken by the ten largest. The sample consisted of peripheral blood mononuclear cells (PBMCs). These receptors were taken from a boy younger than 18.

This clone was counted a single time. V gene TRBV13 combines with J gene TRBJ2-5, with 10 positions matching TRBD1. The J segment lost 3 bases and the V segment lost 5 bases, leaving 3 bases of the junction unmatched. This CDR3 spans 14 amino acids. Germline lookup yields CDR1 PRHDT and CDR2 FYEKMQ (reference sequence). This CDR3 is CASSLGTGEETQYF. The CDR3 DNA sequence: TGTGCCAGCAGCCTCGGGACAGGGGAAGAGACCCAGTACTTC.

The V call is TRBV7-8, the J call TRBJ2-7; 7 bases match TRBD2. The CDR3 contains 14 residues. Germline CDR1 SGHVS, CDR2 FQNEAQ. J was trimmed by 3 bases and V by 4 bases; bases with no gene match: 6. The CDR3 here is CASSSGLGSYEQYF. The DNA for the CDR3 is TGTGCCAGCAGCTCAGGACTAGGGAGCTACGAGCAGTACTTC.

The V gene is TRBV21-1, the J gene TRBJ1-1. TRBV21-1 is marked as a pseudogene. The CDR3 has 14 amino acids. The CDR3 nucleotides read TGTGCCAGCAGCAAAAGTTTGGAACAAACTGAAGCTTTCTTT. This codes for CASSKSLEQTEAFF.

For the CDR3, the DNA is TGCGCCAGCAGCTTCGGTCATACTAGCACAGATACGCAGTATTTT. Translated: CASSFGHTSTDTQYF. J is TRBJ2-3 and V is TRBV5-1; D is unclear. This CDR3 has 15 amino acids. Trimming took 2 bases from V and 0 from J, leaving 10 bases between them. Germline V gene data show CDR1 as SGHRS and CDR2 as YFSETQ.

This clone was found once. The chain has TRBV6-5 and TRBJ1-2, with a tentative D call TRBD1 (6 bases). Germline V gene data show CDR1 as MNHEY and CDR2 as SVGAGI. The CDR3 has 14 residues. Trimming cost V 5 bases and J 6 bases, with 16 bases left between them. CDR3 in DNA: TGTGCCAGCAGTATGGGGCCAGGGGCCCATGGCTACACCTTC. Its translation is CASSMGPGAHGYTF.

The genes are TRBV9 and TRBJ2-5; 7 bases are a match to TRBD1. The J segment lost 3 bases and the V segment lost 3 bases, leaving 2 bases of the junction unmatched. The CDR3 sequence is 13 residues long. CDR1 and CDR2 (germline): SGDLS, YYNGEE. The CDR3 DNA reads TGTGCCAGCAGCGCAACAGGGGAAGAGACCCAGTACTTC. Amino acids: CASSATGEETQYF. Combining the CDR3 with reference TRBV9 and TRBJ2-5 gives the whole variable domain DSGVTQTPKHLITATGQRVTLRCSPRSGDLSVYWYQQSLDQGLQFLIQYYNGEERAKGNILERFSAQQFPDLHSELNLSSLELGDSALYFCASSATGEETQYFGPGTRLLVL.

This clone was observed a few times. The same CDR3 is also encoded by other DNA sequences in this sample. The genes are TRBV11-3 and TRBJ1-5, with D uncertain. In germline, CDR1 is SGHNT, CDR2 YENEEA. V was shortened by 1 base and J by 0 bases, with 16 bases between the two germline ends. CDR3 size: 18 residues. CDR3: CASSLARHDGYSNQPQHF. CDR3 in DNA: TGTGCCAGCAGCTTAGCTCGACACGATGGTTATAGCAATCAGCCCCAGCATTTT.

The rearrangement links TRBV7-9 to TRBJ2-1, with 10 positions matching TRBD2. This CDR3 has 15 amino acids. Germline V gene sequence: CDR1 SEHNR, CDR2 FQNEAQ (reference sequence). V gave up 11 bases and J gave up 3 bases; unmatched junction bases: 10. The CDR3 sequence is CALRASGGLYNEQFF. The CDR3 DNA follows: TGTGCCCTTCGGGCTAGCGGGGGCCTCTACAATGAGCAGTTCTTC. Full variable domain (remainder filled in from reference TRBV7-9 and TRBJ2-1): DTGVSQNPRHKITKRGQNVTFRCDPISEHNRLYWYRQTLGQGPEFLTYFQNEAQLEKSRLLSDRFSAERPKGSFSTLEIQRTEQGDSAMYLCALRASGGLYNEQFFGPGTRLTVL.

J is TRBJ1-2 and V is TRBV5-1; possible D gene TRBD1, 6 bases. The CDR3 has 13 amino acids. V was trimmed by 3 bases and J by 8 bases, leaving 14 bases between them. Germline CDR1 and CDR2: SGHRS and YFSETQ. The CDR3 sequence is CASSYNRVEGYTF. The CDR3 coding sequence is TGCGCCAGCAGCTATAACAGGGTGGAGGGCTACACCTTC.